Below are 29 T cell receptor beta chains sequenced from a single sample in a study of blood T cell repertoires in COVID-19. The method was immunoSEQ multiplex PCR; TCRdb's version includes in-frame clones alone and lacks a portion of them. The sample includes more than 200,000 clones, approximately 86% of them seen just once. The material sequenced was peripheral blood. These receptors were collected from an elderly woman with active or convalescent COVID-19.

The chain combines TRBV7-2 with TRBJ2-3; 10 bases line up with TRBD2. Germline V gene data show CDR1 as SGHTA and CDR2 as FQGNSA. With 5 bases clipped from V and 7 bases from J, the junction kept 9 bases outside the gene matches. The CDR3 is 15 amino acids. DNA of the CDR3: TGTGCCAGCAGCCCCCAGGGCACTAGCGGGAATACGCAGTATTTT. Protein: CASSPQGTSGNTQYF.

CDR3 region: CASSLASRRTYEQYF. The CDR3 coding sequence is TGTGCCAGCAGCTTAGCTAGTAGGCGGACCTACGAGCAGTACTTC. V usage is TRBV7-8 and J usage is TRBJ2-7; D unclear. The CDR3 covers 15 residues. Germline V gene lookup returns CDR1 SGHVS and CDR2 FQNEAQ. Trimming removed 0 bases at V and 2 bases at J, with 11 bases between.

The chain carries TRBV7-9 and TRBJ2-7; TRBD2 matches at 11 bases. Trimming cost V 3 bases and J 0 bases; bases outside gene matches: 10. The CDR3 is 18 amino acids. Per the germline V gene, CDR1 is SEHNR and CDR2 is FQNEAQ (reference sequence). The CDR3 sequence: CASSFVGASGRSSYEQYF. CDR3 bases: TGTGCCAGCAGCTTCGTAGGAGCTAGCGGGAGGAGCTCCTACGAGCAGTACTTC. Complete variable domain (other parts from reference TRBV7-9 and TRBJ2-7): DTGVSQNPRHKITKRGQNVTFRCDPISEHNRLYWYRQTLGQGPEFLTYFQNEAQLEKSRLLSDRFSAERPKGSFSTLEIQRTEQGDSAMYLCASSFVGASGRSSYEQYFGPGTRLTVT.

This chain links TRBV7-9 with TRBJ1-6, with a tentative D call TRBD1 (5 bases). CDR1 and CDR2 from the germline V gene are SEHNR and FQNEAQ (reference sequence). The CDR3 has 17 amino acids. Trimming shortened V by 5 bases and J by 10 bases, and 24 bases separated the two germline ends. The CDR3: CASSILPGPRRESPLHF. The CDR3 region has the DNA TGTGCCAGCAGCATACTCCCGGGACCCCGACGGGAGTCACCCCTCCACTTT. The whole variable domain, filled in from reference TRBV7-9 and TRBJ1-6, reads DTGVSQNPRHKITKRGQNVTFRCDPISEHNRLYWYRQTLGQGPEFLTYFQNEAQLEKSRLLSDRFSAERPKGSFSTLEIQRTEQGDSAMYLCASSILPGPRRESPLHFGNGTRLTVT.

The chain has TRBV19 and TRBJ1-5; 9 positions match TRBD1. Germline trimming cut 5 bases from V and 7 bases from J; bases unmatched to any gene: 9. CDR1 LNHDA and CDR2 SQIVND come from the germline V gene (reference sequence). The CDR3 contains 15 residues. The CDR3 loop reads CASSLTGGVRQPQHF. CDR3 bases: TGTGCCAGTAGTTTAACAGGGGGCGTTCGCCAGCCCCAGCATTTT.

DNA for the CDR3: TGTGCCAGCAGGCCCCCCGGTGACTATGGCTACACCTTC. Its translation is CASRPPGDYGYTF. This chain joins TRBV28 and TRBJ1-2; unclear D gene. The V and J ends lost 6 bases and 3 bases respectively, with 11 bases between them. Germline-derived CDR1 and CDR2 are MDHEN and SYDVKM. The CDR3 has 13 residues.

On this clone: At one of its ends the junction is not consistent with the germline gene, which may arise from a read error. The chain carries TRBV7-7 and TRBJ2-1, with 8 bases fitting TRBD2. CDR3 length: 16 residues. Per germline, CDR1 SSHAT and CDR2 FNYEAQ (reference sequence). CDR3 in amino acids: CASSHTSGSSYNEQFF. In nucleotides, the CDR3 is TGTGCTAGCAGCCATACTAGCGGTAGCTCCTACAATGAGCAGTTCTTC.

The chain carries TRBV5-6 and TRBJ2-5; D not resolved. The CDR3 is made up of 11 amino acids. Germline V lookup: CDR1 SGHDT, CDR2 YYEEEE. Trimming pared 4 bases from V and 5 bases from J, leaving 6 bases between. The CDR3 loop reads CASSLRETQYF. CDR3 in DNA: TGTGCCAGCAGCCTGAGGGAGACCCAGTACTTC.

The J gene is TRBJ1-2, the V gene TRBV11-2; D remains ambiguous. CDR1 is SGHAT and CDR2 is FQNNGV in the germline V gene. The CDR3 has 12 amino acids. Between the trimmed V and J ends, which lost 2 bases and 6 bases, there was a span of 7 bases. The CDR3 here is CASSLSINGYTF. In DNA, the CDR3 is TGTGCCAGCAGCTTAAGCATAAATGGCTACACCTTC.

This clone has just one count. V usage is TRBV10-3 and J usage is TRBJ2-7, with D possibly TRBD2 on 6 matching bases. Trimming removed 0 bases from V and 2 bases from J, with 8 bases in between. The germline V gene encodes CDR1 ENHRY and CDR2 SYGVKD. This CDR3 comprises 14 residues. The chain's CDR3 is CAISESAGPYEQYF. The CDR3 DNA follows: TGTGCCATCAGTGAGTCTGCGGGGCCCTACGAGCAGTACTTC.

The chain links TRBV5-4 to TRBJ2-7; 8 bases are a match to TRBD2. The CDR3 is made up of 16 amino acids. V was pared by 4 bases and J by 2 bases, with 11 bases of the junction left unmatched. The V gene's germline CDR1 is SGHNT and CDR2 YYREEE (reference sequence). CDR3 loop: CASSPYRAGETYEQYF. Written as DNA, the CDR3 is TGTGCCAGCAGCCCCTACAGAGCGGGAGAAACCTACGAGCAGTACTTC.

The chain links TRBV5-1 to TRBJ2-5, with 13 bases lining up with TRBD2. With V trimmed by 4 bases and J by 5 bases, 8 bases remained unmatched. Germline values: CDR1 SGHRS, CDR2 YFSETQ. This CDR3 is 16 amino acids long. The CDR3 region has the DNA TGCGCCAGCAGCGGGACCGGGACTAGCGGGATTGAGACCCAGTACTTC. Encoded protein: CASSGTGTSGIETQYF.

The chain recombines TRBV28 with TRBJ1-5, with D tentatively TRBD1 (5 bases). The CDR3 runs to 12 residues. Trimming left V 6 bases short and J 7 bases short, with 10 bases between. Germline CDR1 reads MDHEN; CDR2 reads SYDVKM. Here the CDR3 DNA reads TGTGCCAGCAGCCGGACACTGCAGCCCCAGCATTTT. Residues: CASSRTLQPQHF.

The J gene is TRBJ1-2, the V gene TRBV7-9, with D possibly being TRBD1 (5 bases). The length of the CDR3 is 15 residues. CDR1 is SEHNR, CDR2 FQNEAQ, per germline (reference sequence). V was clipped by 3 bases and J by 8 bases, with 19 bases between them. The CDR3 here is CASSLQGGIQGGYTF. CDR3 sequence (DNA): TGTGCCAGCAGCTTGCAGGGAGGAATACAAGGCGGCTACACCTTC.

V and J are TRBV28 and TRBJ1-3; D remains unclear. The CDR3 length is 16 residues. Germline-derived CDR1 and CDR2 are MDHEN and SYDVKM. Trimming took off 2 bases at V and 0 bases at J, with 11 bases between the two ends. The chain's CDR3 is CASSLGPANSGNTIYF. For the CDR3, the DNA is TGTGCCAGCAGTTTAGGGCCAGCCAACTCTGGAAACACCATATATTTT.

This chain joins TRBV29-1 and TRBJ1-4; 7 bases map to TRBD1. This CDR3 spans 13 amino acids. V shed 5 bases and J 3 bases; nucleotides not matched to a gene: 3. In germline, CDR1 is SQVTM, CDR2 ANQGSEA. This chain's CDR3 is CSVMTGSNEKLFF. The CDR3, as DNA: TGCAGCGTTATGACAGGGTCTAATGAAAAACTGTTTTTT.

The chain uses TRBV5-5 and TRBJ2-1; TRBD2 matches 10 bases. Looked up from germline, CDR1 is SGHKS and CDR2 is YYEKEE (reference sequence). V shed 4 bases, J shed 1 base, and the junction held 5 bases outside the gene matches. The CDR3 is made up of 16 amino acids. CDR3 sequence: CASSKLTSGSYNEQFF. The CDR3 nucleotides read TGTGCCAGCAGCAAACTGACTAGCGGGTCCTACAATGAGCAGTTCTTC.

This clone was observed a few times. J is TRBJ2-7 and V is TRBV18, with D hard to call. V was trimmed by 2 bases and J by 6 bases, leaving 11 bases between them. The CDR3 consists of 13 residues. CDR1 is KGHSH, CDR2 LQKENI, per germline. CDR3 sequence reads: CASSPNLAFEQYF. In nucleotides, the CDR3 is TGTGCCAGCTCACCAAATCTGGCTTTCGAGCAGTACTTC.

The chain combines TRBV5-1 with TRBJ2-7, with 8 positions matching TRBD1. CDR1 SGHRS and CDR2 YFSETQ come from the germline V gene. Trimming removed 4 bases from V and 6 bases from J; junction bases left unmatched: 9. This CDR3 has 14 amino acids. The chain's CDR3 is CASSLQGVESEQYF. DNA for the CDR3: TGCGCCAGCAGCCTACAGGGGGTTGAGAGCGAGCAGTACTTC. The full variable domain, its missing parts supplied by reference TRBV5-1 and TRBJ2-7, is KAGVTQTPRYLIKTRGQQVTLSCSPISGHRSVSWYQQTPGQGLQFLFEYFSETQRNKGNFPGRFSGRQFSNSRSEMNVSTLELGDSALYLCASSLQGVESEQYFGPGTRLTVT.

The chain uses TRBV14 and TRBJ2-2; no firm D call. This CDR3 is built from 15 residues. V was clipped by 3 bases and J by 2 bases, with 10 bases between them. Germline CDR1 is SGHDN and CDR2 is FVKESK. CDR3 sequence: CASSQRRVNTGELFF. CDR3 DNA sequence: TGTGCCAGCAGCCAGCGACGGGTTAACACCGGGGAGCTGTTTTTT.

This chain uses TRBV9 with TRBJ1-2; D perhaps matches TRBD1 (5 bases). In germline, CDR1 is SGDLS, CDR2 YYNGEE. The CDR3 is 15 residues long. V was pared by 2 bases and J by 8 bases, with 19 bases between. CDR3 in amino acids: CASSVGGSNTGGYTF. CDR3 DNA sequence: TGTGCCAGCAGCGTGGGGGGATCTAACACTGGAGGCTACACCTTC.

The chain carries TRBV7-2 and TRBJ1-4; the D gene is possibly TRBD1 (5 bases). The V gene's germline CDR1 is SGHTA and CDR2 FQGNSA. The CDR3 has 13 amino acids. Deletions cut 5 bases from V and 4 bases from J, with 8 bases between. CDR3 amino acids: CASSLGGNEKLFF. DNA for the CDR3: TGTGCCAGCAGCCTCGGGGGTAATGAAAAACTGTTTTTT.

J is TRBJ1-2 and V is TRBV29-1; D is perhaps TRBD1 (5 bases). Germline V lookup: CDR1 SQVTM, CDR2 ANQGSEA. The V end was cut by 4 bases, the J end by 4 bases, with 10 bases between. The CDR3 covers 12 residues. For the CDR3, the DNA is TGCAGCGTTGGTGACAGAACCTATGGCTACACCTTC. It is translated as CSVGDRTYGYTF.

The chain joins TRBV3-1 (or the pseudogene TRBV3-2) to TRBJ2-7; 8 positions match TRBD1. Trimming cost V 8 bases and J 5 bases; bases outside gene matches: 2. Germline assignment: CDR1 LGHDT and CDR2 YNNKEL (reference sequence). The CDR3 totals 11 residues. The CDR3 region is CASGQGHEQYF. As DNA, the CDR3 is TGTGCCAGCGGACAGGGTCACGAGCAGTACTTC.

The gene calls are TRBV28 and TRBJ1-5, with D maybe TRBD1 (6 bases). Per germline, CDR1 MDHEN and CDR2 SYDVKM. V lost 7 bases to trimming and J lost 6 bases, with 22 bases between them. CDR3 size: 16 residues. The CDR3 nucleotides are TGTGCCAGCACGAGGGGATACACAGGGTCGGGTCAGCCCCAGCATTTT. Its protein product is CASTRGYTGSGQPQHF. Looking up the rest from reference TRBV28 and TRBJ1-5 gives the full variable domain: DVKVTQSSRYLVKRTGEKVFLECVQDMDHENMFWYRQDPGLGLRLIYFSYDVKMKEKGDIPEGYSVSREKKERFSLILESASTNQTSMYLCASTRGYTGSGQPQHFGDGTRLSIL.

The V call is TRBV18, the J call TRBJ2-5; TRBD1 aligns across 7 bases. This CDR3 has 15 amino acids. The germline gives CDR1 KGHSH, CDR2 LQKENI. V shed 4 bases and J 2 bases; nucleotides not matched to a gene: 7. This CDR3 reads CASSQQGGQQETQYF. DNA for the CDR3: TGTGCCAGCTCACAACAAGGGGGACAGCAAGAGACCCAGTACTTC.

This rearrangement joins TRBV27 to TRBJ2-7; 8 bases are a match to TRBD1. After removal of 2 bases from V and 0 bases from J, the junction contained 0 bases not matched to a gene. CDR1 MNHEY and CDR2 SMNVEV come from the germline V gene (reference sequence). The CDR3 totals 14 residues. The CDR3 reads CASSLGQGSYEQYF. Here the CDR3 DNA reads TGTGCCAGCAGTTTAGGACAGGGCTCCTACGAGCAGTACTTC.

This sequence joins TRBV3-1 (or the pseudogene TRBV3-2) and TRBJ1-1; 9 bases fit TRBD1. J gave up 3 bases and V 1 base, and 0 bases lay outside the gene matches. The germline gives CDR1 LGHDT, CDR2 YNNKEL (reference sequence). There are 14 residues in the CDR3. The CDR3 sequence is CASSQGQGDTEAFF. The CDR3 DNA sequence: TGTGCCAGCAGCCAAGGACAGGGGGACACTGAAGCTTTCTTT.

This chain joins TRBV28 and TRBJ2-7; D ambiguous. The V end lost 6 bases, the J end lost 5 bases, and 17 bases lay between the germline ends. The CDR3 spans 14 residues. Per germline, CDR1 MDHEN and CDR2 SYDVKM. CDR3 sequence: CASSPGSSVHEQYF. The CDR3 nucleotides read TGTGCCAGCAGCCCCGGGTCTTCGGTCCACGAGCAGTACTTC.